Below are 20 T cell receptor beta chains sequenced from a single sample in a study of blood T cell dynamics during melanoma immunotherapy. Time point in this sample: pre-treatment baseline. Repertoires were generated with immunoSEQ multiplex PCR, while TCRdb's copy carries only in-frame clones and drops some. Of about 8,500 clones detected, about four fifths appear once; the ten largest clones hold more than 0.95%. Specimen: blood, collected from a patient treated with checkpoint blockade. Receptors were obtained from a human donor with melanoma.

V usage is TRBV28 and J usage is TRBJ1-5; perhaps TRBD1 as D (5 bases). CDR1 and CDR2 from the germline V gene are MDHEN and SYDVKM. V was clipped by 5 bases and J by 5 bases, with 16 bases between them. The CDR3 is 15 amino acids. For the CDR3, the DNA is TGTGCCAGCAGTACCGACAGTTGGGGGGATCAGCCCCAGCATTTT. It yields the protein CASSTDSWGDQPQHF.

This clone was picked up a small number of times. The chain uses TRBV14 and TRBJ2-1; the D call may be TRBD1 or TRBD2 (5 bases each). Trimming left V 1 base short and J 7 bases short, with 23 bases between. The germline gives CDR1 SGHDN, CDR2 FVKESK. The CDR3 covers 18 residues. DNA of the CDR3: TGTGCCAGCAGCCAAGCGATGTTACGGGACGGGTCTAGGAATGAGCAGTTCTTC. It codes for CASSQAMLRDGSRNEQFF.

This clone has a single count. V gene TRBV14 combines with J gene TRBJ1-1; tentatively, D is TRBD1 (5 bases). The germline V and J ends were trimmed by 1 base and 0 bases, with 12 bases remaining between them. Germline V gene sequence: CDR1 SGHDN, CDR2 FVKESK. This CDR3 is 16 amino acids long. The CDR3 spells CASSQGWGGVNTEAFF. The CDR3 nucleotides are TGTGCCAGCAGCCAAGGGTGGGGCGGCGTGAACACTGAAGCTTTCTTT.

V is TRBV9 and J is TRBJ2-1; 7 nucleotides align to TRBD1. The trim removed 0 bases at V and 3 bases at J, leaving 3 bases unmatched. Germline loops: CDR1 SGDLS, CDR2 YYNGEE. The CDR3 contains 15 residues. The CDR3 DNA reads TGTGCCAGCAGCGTAGAACAGGGGCGCTACAATGAGCAGTTCTTC. It yields the protein CASSVEQGRYNEQFF.

The chain links TRBV5-6 to TRBJ1-1; TRBD1 agrees at 8 bases. Germline CDR1 and CDR2: SGHDT and YYEEEE. The J segment lost 6 bases and the V segment lost 4 bases, leaving 8 bases of the junction unmatched. The CDR3 sequence is 14 residues long. CDR3 nucleotides: TGTGCCAGCAGCCCAGACAGGGGTCGGGCTGAAGCTTTCTTT. Its protein is CASSPDRGRAEAFF.

The chain uses TRBV28 and TRBJ1-1; D is unresolved. Between the trimmed V and J ends, which lost 2 bases and 1 base, there was a span of 8 bases. Germline CDR1 and CDR2: MDHEN and SYDVKM. The CDR3 covers 14 residues. CDR3 in amino acids: CASSLIQANTEAFF. The CDR3 DNA reads as TGTGCCAGCAGTTTAATTCAGGCGAACACTGAAGCTTTCTTT.

The table lists this clone with a few counts. This chain connects TRBV6-1 to TRBJ1-5, with 9 nucleotides matching TRBD1. After removal of 0 bases from V and 4 bases from J, the junction contained 4 bases not matched to a gene. Germline values: CDR1 MNHNS, CDR2 SASEGT. There are 16 residues in the CDR3. CDR3 sequence: CASSEAVTGGNQPQHF. The CDR3 DNA reads as TGTGCCAGCAGTGAAGCGGTGACAGGGGGGAATCAGCCCCAGCATTTT.

Only one count was recorded for this clone. V usage is TRBV27 and J usage is TRBJ2-7; weak D call: TRBD2 (6 bases). Trimming left V 4 bases short and J 1 base short, with 14 bases between. The CDR3 length is 15 residues. CDR1 and CDR2 (germline): MNHEY, SMNVEV (reference sequence). CDR3 loop: CASSSIYGGSYEQYF. CDR3 bases: TGTGCCAGCAGTTCGATCTACGGGGGATCCTACGAGCAGTACTTC.

The V gene is TRBV2, the J gene TRBJ2-7; 10 nucleotides agree with TRBD2. With 7 bases clipped from V and 4 bases from J, the junction kept 10 bases outside the gene matches. This CDR3 has 15 amino acids. Germline assignment: CDR1 SNHLY and CDR2 FYNNEI. CDR3 in amino acids: CASTEREGIGYEQYF. DNA for the CDR3: TGTGCCAGCACCGAGCGGGAGGGAATCGGTTACGAGCAGTACTTC.

The rearrangement uses TRBV20-1 and TRBJ2-1; D call uncertain. Germline CDR1 DFQATT, CDR2 SNEGSKA (reference sequence). Trimming cost V 3 bases and J 9 bases, with 9 bases left between them. This CDR3 has 11 amino acids. CDR3 sequence reads: CSARKLSEQFF. In DNA, the CDR3 is TGCAGTGCTAGGAAGTTGAGTGAGCAGTTCTTC.

The chain has TRBV7-9 and TRBJ2-7, with TRBD2 matching over 9 bases. Germline V gene lookup returns CDR1 SEHNR and CDR2 FQNEAQ (reference sequence). V lost 5 bases to trimming and J lost 7 bases; unmatched junction nucleotides: 21. The CDR3 has 18 amino acids. CDR3 sequence: CASSLAIGGMREGREQYF. CDR3 in DNA: TGTGCCAGCAGCCTCGCCATCGGGGGCATGCGGGAGGGCCGGGAGCAGTACTTC.

The chain uses TRBV19 and TRBJ2-5; D might be TRBD1 (6 bases). Per germline, CDR1 LNHDA and CDR2 SQIVND (reference sequence). V was clipped by 5 bases and J by 4 bases, with 11 bases between them. The CDR3 is made up of 13 amino acids. The CDR3 DNA reads TGTGCCAGTAGTCCCAGGGGCAGAGAGACCCAGTACTTC. It translates to CASSPRGRETQYF.

The V gene is TRBV28, the J gene TRBJ1-1; D not resolved. V lost 3 bases to trimming and J lost 4 bases, with 9 bases between them. The germline gives CDR1 MDHEN, CDR2 SYDVKM. This CDR3 comprises 13 residues. Written as DNA, the CDR3 is TGTGCCAGCAGTTTGGTGGCGACCACTGAAGCTTTCTTT. Amino acid sequence: CASSLVATTEAFF.

V usage is TRBV4-3 and J usage is TRBJ2-5, with D possibly being TRBD2 (6 bases). The J call may be in error: the DNA end matches TRBJ2-7 better. The CDR3 runs 15 residues. Germline assignment: CDR1 LGHNA and CDR2 YSLEER. Written as DNA, the CDR3 is TGCGCCAGCAGCCAAGGGGACGGGAGCTCCTACGAGCAGTACTTC. This codes for CASSQGDGSSYEQYF.

The chain couples TRBV5-1 to TRBJ1-3, with unresolved D. V lost 3 bases and J lost 0, with 13 bases in between. CDR3 length: 16 residues. CDR1 SGHRS and CDR2 YFSETQ come from the germline V gene. The CDR3, as DNA: TGCGCCAGCAGCTCTGGACTACCGGACTCTGGAAACACCATATATTTT. Protein: CASSSGLPDSGNTIYF. Full variable domain (outside the CDR3, taken from reference TRBV5-1 and TRBJ1-3): KAGVTQTPRYLIKTRGQQVTLSCSPISGHRSVSWYQQTPGQGLQFLFEYFSETQRNKGNFPGRFSGRQFSNSRSEMNVSTLELGDSALYLCASSSGLPDSGNTIYFGEGSWLTVV.

This clone was picked up one time. V usage is TRBV10-3 and J usage is TRBJ2-7, with 10 bases identical to TRBD1. Germline assignment: CDR1 ENHRY and CDR2 SYGVKD. The CDR3 spans 16 residues. The V and J ends lost 5 bases and 1 base, in that order; junction bases with no gene match: 8. The CDR3 nucleotides are TGTGCCATCAGTTCCGGGACAGGGGCAGGATCCTACGAGCAGTACTTC. Translated, it gives CAISSGTGAGSYEQYF.

The chain employs TRBV12-5 and TRBJ2-5; D not certain. The CDR3 has 13 amino acids. The V end lost 10 bases, the J end lost 6 bases, and 18 bases lay between the germline ends. CDR1 is LGHNT, CDR2 FRNRAP, per germline. The CDR3 DNA reads as TGTGCTAATCCGTTCCCCGAAAGACAGACCCAGTACTTC. Its translation is CANPFPERQTQYF.

This sequence joins TRBV7-9 and TRBJ1-1; D is undetermined. The CDR3 has 14 residues. Trimming removed 3 bases at V and 0 bases at J, with 8 bases between. Germline CDR1 and CDR2: SEHNR and FQNEAQ (reference sequence). The CDR3 loop reads CASSLLSLNTEAFF. The DNA of the CDR3 is TGTGCCAGCAGCTTGCTCAGCCTGAACACTGAAGCTTTCTTT.

The chain joins TRBV5-1 to TRBJ2-2; D is possibly TRBD1 (5 bases). V lost 4 bases, J lost 0 bases, and 10 bases lay in between. Germline CDR1 SGHRS, CDR2 YFSETQ. CDR3 size: 15 residues. The CDR3 loop reads CASSQGHSNTGELFF. DNA for the CDR3: TGCGCCAGCAGCCAAGGACATTCGAACACCGGGGAGCTGTTTTTT.

The rearrangement uses TRBV2 and TRBJ1-2, with TRBD1 matching 8 bases. This CDR3 has 17 amino acids. The junction had 10 bases not matched to a gene; V was cut back by 4 bases and J by 0 bases. Germline-derived CDR1 and CDR2 are SNHLY and FYNNEI. CDR3: CASSVTAGGDSNYGYTF. CDR3 nucleotides: TGTGCCAGCAGTGTCACGGCAGGGGGCGACTCTAACTATGGCTACACCTTC.